This TCR beta chain was recorded in a study of blood T cell repertoires in COVID-19. The overall study: Samples of COVID-19 (acute and convalescent) were obtained from the United States, Italy and Spain. In each case, the material was cDNA or gDNA derived from T cells, B-cell-depleted T cells, or PBMCs.

The trim removed 4 bases at V and 4 bases at J, leaving 6 bases unmatched. The germline V gene encodes CDR1 SGHRS and CDR2 YFSETQ. The CDR3 is made up of 15 amino acids. In the source study's methods: Amplifying reference gene primers gave estimates of nucleated cell counts. This table comes from immunoSEQ multiplex PCR, and its TCRdb copy is limited to in-frame clones, with some not included. The DNA was the basis for D and trimming; V, J and clone size are from that table. The repertoire holds 220,000 or so clones, with around 88% as singletons. Enrollees, roughly 18 to 89 years old, lived in around 23 US areas. This clone came up once.

This chain connects TRBV5-1 to TRBJ2-1; 9 bases match TRBD1. Sequenced: PBMCs or T cells enriched from blood (not recorded which). The sequence came from a woman between 50 and 59 years old with acute COVID-19. The CDR3 reads CASSRLGQGYNEQFF. CDR3 DNA sequence: TGCGCCAGCAGCCGTTTGGGACAGGGTTACAATGAGCAGTTCTTC.